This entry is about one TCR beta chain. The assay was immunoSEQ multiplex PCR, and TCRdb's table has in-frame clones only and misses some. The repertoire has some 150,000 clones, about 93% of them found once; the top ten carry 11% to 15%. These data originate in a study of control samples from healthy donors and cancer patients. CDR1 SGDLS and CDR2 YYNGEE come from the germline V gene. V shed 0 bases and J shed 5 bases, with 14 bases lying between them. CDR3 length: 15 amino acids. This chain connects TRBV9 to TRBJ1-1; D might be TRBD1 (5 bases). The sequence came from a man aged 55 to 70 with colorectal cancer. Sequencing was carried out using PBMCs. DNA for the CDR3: TGTGCCAGCAGCGTAGTTGGAGAGGGGAGGACTGAAGCTTTCTTT. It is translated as CASSVVGEGRTEAFF.